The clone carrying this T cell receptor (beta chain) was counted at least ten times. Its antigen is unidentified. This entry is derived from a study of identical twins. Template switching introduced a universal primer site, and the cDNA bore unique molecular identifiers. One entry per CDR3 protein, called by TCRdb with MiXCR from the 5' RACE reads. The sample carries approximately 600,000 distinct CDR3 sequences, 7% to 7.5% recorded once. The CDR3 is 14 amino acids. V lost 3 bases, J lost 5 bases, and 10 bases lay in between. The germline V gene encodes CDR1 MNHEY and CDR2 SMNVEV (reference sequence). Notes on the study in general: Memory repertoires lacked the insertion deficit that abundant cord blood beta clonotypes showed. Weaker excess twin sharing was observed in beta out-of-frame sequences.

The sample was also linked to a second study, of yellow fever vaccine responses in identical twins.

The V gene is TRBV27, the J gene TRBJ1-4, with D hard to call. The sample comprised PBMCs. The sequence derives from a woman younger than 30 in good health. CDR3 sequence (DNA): TGTGCCAGCAGTTTGTGGGCTGCGAATGAAAAACTGTTTTTT. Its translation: CASSLWAANEKLFF.